This T cell receptor (beta chain) derives from a study of Graves' ophthalmopathy and Graves' hyperthyroidism. At the level of the study: There was a collection of peripheral blood at initial diagnosis, before any treatment. Study findings and constraints: Using a 13-signature model, the authors split ophthalmopathy from stable hyperthyroidism, with 85% to 90% sensitivity and 65% to 82% specificity. Most thyroid clonotypes with frequency above 0.001 were detected in blood too.

The hyperthyroidism patients, aged 18 to 65, had been newly diagnosed, with under 2 months' duration. RNA transcripts yielded amplified TCR beta CDR3 regions. Second-round multiplex PCR came after first-round RT-PCR with HTBI primers. TCRdb analysed the multiplex PCR reads with MiXCR anew, one entry per CDR3 protein. The sample lists 620,000 or so distinct CDR3 sequences, 22% occurring once. CDR1 and CDR2 from the germline V gene are MNHEY and SVGAGI. Between the trimmed V and J ends, which lost 2 bases and 4 bases, there was a span of 11 bases. CDR3 length: 14 residues. In this sample, this clonotype turned up many times. Antigen unknown.

The receptor's source is a woman aged 18-35 years with stable Graves' hyperthyroidism. Some clones in this sample may be carry-over from other donors' samples. Sequencing input: peripheral blood. The chain carries TRBV6-5 and TRBJ1-2; possibly TRBD1 for D (5 bases). This CDR3 is CASSYLGTLYGYTF. CDR3 in DNA: TGTGCCAGCAGTTACCTCGGGACCCTCTATGGCTACACCTTC.